Listed below are T cell receptor beta chains from one sample, sequenced in a study of shared clonotypes between healthy human individuals. Produced via immunoSEQ multiplex PCR; TCRdb's table is partial and in-frame only. The profile shows roughly 2.2 million clones, 85% to 95% of them singletons. Sequenced material: naive CD4+ T cells from PBMCs. These receptors all stem from a man between 18 and 29 years old in good health. Some clones in this sample may be carry-over from other donors' samples. Each CDR3 is given with its conserved first and last residue. A D gene is named only where the DNA matches it firmly. For some rows the clone size is stated as once, few or many, or as a class when expanded; others skip it.

D	V	size	J	CDR3	DNA
.	TRBV11-3	.	TRBJ1-1	CASSPFPPRQLGSTEAFF	TGTGCCAGCAGCCCATTTCCCCCCAGGCAACTTGGGAGCACTGAAGCTTTCTTT
.	TRBV27	.	TRBJ1-1	CASSLLTGQKNTEAFF	TGTGCCAGCAGTTTGCTTACAGGACAGAAAAACACTGAAGCTTTCTTT
.	TRBV18	.	TRBJ1-1	CASSLQQNTEAFF	TGTGCCAGCTCACTACAGCAGAACACTGAAGCTTTCTTT
.	TRBV4-3	.	TRBJ1-2	CASSPTTADYGYTF	TGCGCCAGCAGCCCCACGACCGCGGACTATGGCTACACCTTC
TRBD1	TRBV7-2	.	TRBJ2-5	CASSLGTGRSETQYF	TGTGCCAGCAGCTTAGGGACAGGGCGGTCGGAGACCCAGTACTTC
.	TRBV4-1	few	TRBJ2-7	CASSQDRSLGEYEQYF	TGCGCCAGCAGCCAAGATAGGAGTCTTGGGGAATACGAGCAGTACTTC
.	TRBV28	.	TRBJ2-7	CASSLVGREQYF	TGTGCCAGCAGTTTAGTAGGGCGCGAGCAGTACTTC
.	TRBV27	.	TRBJ1-5	CASINIRAKGPQHF	TGTGCCAGCATTAACATCCGGGCGAAGGGGCCCCAGCATTTT
.	TRBV7-9	.	TRBJ2-2	CASSPDRTGELFF	TGTGCCAGCAGCCCGGACCGCACCGGGGAGCTGTTTTTT
.	TRBV2	.	TRBJ1-2	CAIPPSILSSGGYTF	TGTGCCATCCCCCCCTCCATTCTGTCGTCGGGGGGCTACACCTTC
.	TRBV6-5	.	TRBJ1-2	CASSYGDPGNYGYTF	TGTGCCAGCAGTTATGGCGATCCCGGGAACTATGGCTACACCTTC
TRBD2	TRBV30	.	TRBJ2-3	CAWSRGLAGNTDTQYF	TGTGCCTGGAGTAGGGGGTTAGCGGGAAACACAGATACGCAGTATTTT
TRBD2	TRBV6-5	.	TRBJ2-7	CASRPQLAAAYEQYF	TGTGCCAGCAGGCCACAACTAGCGGCAGCCTACGAGCAGTACTTC
.	TRBV30	few	TRBJ1-5	CAWGPDDQPQHF	TGTGCCTGGGGTCCCGACGATCAGCCCCAGCATTTT
.	TRBV5-1	.	TRBJ1-4	CASSKVGAATNEKLFF	TGCGCCAGCAGCAAAGTTGGGGCTGCAACTAATGAAAAACTGTTTTTT
.	TRBV9	.	TRBJ2-1	CASSVGGTYNEQFF	TGTGCCAGCAGCGTAGGGGGGACGTACAATGAGCAGTTCTTC
TRBD1	TRBV9	.	TRBJ2-3	CASSARGQSTDTQYF	TGTGCCAGCAGCGCAAGGGGACAGAGCACAGATACGCAGTATTTT
TRBD2	TRBV2	.	TRBJ2-5	CASSEESGSQETQYF	TGTGCCAGCAGTGAAGAGAGCGGGAGCCAGGAGACCCAGTACTTC
.	TRBV27	.	TRBJ1-1	CASKGGLIRNEAFF	TGTGCCAGCAAAGGGGGGCTTATTAGAAATGAAGCTTTCTTT
.	TRBV5-1	.	TRBJ2-2	CASSLAGANTGELFF	TGCGCCAGCAGCTTGGCGGGGGCGAACACCGGGGAGCTGTTTTTT
.	TRBV5-1	once	TRBJ2-1	CASRVNSYNEQFF	TGCGCCAGCCGCGTTAACTCCTACAATGAGCAGTTCTTC